The 13 T cell receptor beta chains given below trace back to one sample, sequenced in a study of blood T cell repertoires in COVID-19. Data came from immunoSEQ multiplex PCR; TCRdb stores just in-frame clones and leaves some out. This table holds 65,000 to 85,000 clones, approximately 86% found once. Sequenced sample: peripheral blood. All receptors derive from an older man with COVID-19, enrolled during active disease.

The genes are TRBV20-1 and TRBJ2-7; D not resolved. V lost 0 bases and J lost 6, with 6 bases in between. Germline V gene data show CDR1 as DFQATT and CDR2 as SNEGSKA (reference sequence). The CDR3 has 11 residues. The CDR3 loop reads CSARDGIEQYF. Written as DNA, the CDR3 is TGCAGTGCTAGAGATGGCATCGAGCAGTACTTC.

This sequence joins TRBV7-8 and TRBJ1-1, with 9 bases aligning to TRBD1. The germline CDR1 and CDR2 sequences are SGHVS and FQNEAQ. The CDR3 totals 16 residues. Unmatched junction bases numbered 7, after V lost 0 bases and J lost 5 bases. Here the CDR3 reads CASSLALGTGRTEAFF. CDR3 nucleotides: TGTGCCAGCAGCTTAGCGCTTGGGACAGGGAGAACTGAAGCTTTCTTT. The entire variable domain, with the rest obtained from reference TRBV7-8 and TRBJ1-1, is as follows: GAGVSQSPRYKVAKRGQDVALRCDPISGHVSLFWYQQALGQGPEFLTYFQNEAQLDKSGLPSDRFFAERPEGSVSTLKIQRTQQEDSAVYLCASSLALGTGRTEAFFGQGTRLTVV.

The V and J genes are TRBV6-5 and TRBJ1-5, with 10 positions matching TRBD1. This CDR3 has 15 amino acids. J lost 1 base, V lost 5 bases, and 2 bases had no gene match. CDR1 is MNHEY and CDR2 is SVGAGI in the germline V gene. The CDR3 reads CASSPTGGSNQPQHF. The CDR3 DNA follows: TGTGCCAGCAGTCCGACAGGGGGCAGCAATCAGCCCCAGCATTTT.

This sequence joins TRBV2 and TRBJ1-2; 7 bases line up with TRBD1. This CDR3 is built from 13 residues. Germline assignment: CDR1 SNHLY and CDR2 FYNNEI. V dropped 6 bases and J dropped 2; count of bases not matched to a gene: 3. For the CDR3, the DNA is TGTGCCAGCAGGGGGACAGTGAACTATGGCTACACCTTC. This codes for CASRGTVNYGYTF.

This rearrangement joins TRBV4-1 to TRBJ1-3; 7 nucleotides line up with TRBD1. V lost 4 bases and J lost 3; bases outside the gene matches: 9. The germline CDR1 and CDR2 sequences are MGHRA and YSYEKL. CDR3 length: 16 amino acids. CDR3 sequence: CASSRLTGRFGNTIYF. Written as DNA, the CDR3 is TGCGCCAGCAGCCGGTTGACAGGGCGTTTTGGAAACACCATATATTTT.

This clone was seen just once. The chain employs TRBV10-2 and TRBJ1-1; TRBD1 might be the D (5 bases). Trimming shortened V by 9 bases and J by 6 bases, and 20 bases separated the two germline ends. Germline V lookup: CDR1 WSHSY, CDR2 SAAADI. The length of the CDR3 is 14 residues. The DNA of the CDR3 is TGCGCCAGTAGTTTGGGGGGGGATATTCCTGAAGCTTTCTTT. Amino acid sequence: CASSLGGDIPEAFF.

This chain uses TRBV6-5 with TRBJ2-5; 9 bases align to TRBD1. The V gene end was trimmed by 6 bases and the J gene end by 3 bases; junction bases not matched to a gene: 2. Germline-derived CDR1 and CDR2 are MNHEY and SVGAGI. CDR3 size: 13 residues. CDR3 bases: TGTGCCAGCAGGGGACAGGGCAAAGAGACCCAGTACTTC. Translated: CASRGQGKETQYF.

The CDR3 DNA follows: TGTGCCAGCAGTTTGAGTAGGAACACTGAAGCTTTCTTT. This codes for CASSLSRNTEAFF. The chain joins TRBV6-4 to TRBJ1-1; D not certain. Germline loops: CDR1 MRHNA, CDR2 SNTAGT. The CDR3 is made up of 13 amino acids. V was clipped by 5 bases and J by 1 base, with 8 bases between them.

This chain connects TRBV18 to TRBJ1-1; maybe TRBD1 (6 bases). Per germline, CDR1 KGHSH and CDR2 LQKENI. The CDR3 sequence is 15 residues long. Trimming removed 3 bases from V and 6 bases from J, with 17 bases in between. CDR3 nucleotide sequence: TGTGCCAGCTCACCGGGGCGGGGGCCTGGCGCTGAAGCTTTCTTT. As protein: CASSPGRGPGAEAFF.

CDR3 nucleotides: TGCGCCAGCAGCTTAGGACAGGGGGGTTCGTACCAAGAGACCCAGTACTTC. This translates into CASSLGQGGSYQETQYF. The V and J genes are TRBV5-1 and TRBJ2-5; TRBD1 matches 10 bases. V shed 2 bases and J 0 bases; nucleotides not matched to a gene: 7. Germline-derived CDR1 and CDR2 are SGHRS and YFSETQ. The CDR3 spans 17 residues.

The rearrangement links TRBV6-5 to TRBJ1-1; TRBD1 is a possible D gene (5 bases). The CDR3 is 15 residues long. V gave up 1 base and J gave up 0 bases, with 9 bases separating them. Germline CDR1 is MNHEY and CDR2 is SVGAGI. The DNA for the CDR3 is TGTGCCAGCAGTTACTTCAGGGAGGTGAACACTGAAGCTTTCTTT. This codes for CASSYFREVNTEAFF.

The chain couples TRBV18 to TRBJ1-6; 7 bases line up with TRBD1. This CDR3 has 14 amino acids. CDR1 is KGHSH and CDR2 is LQKENI in the germline V gene. The V gene end was trimmed by 3 bases and the J gene end by 10 bases; junction bases not matched to a gene: 6. The CDR3 DNA sequence: TGTGCCAGCTCACCGACAGGGCGTAGATCACCCCTCCACTTT. Amino acids: CASSPTGRRSPLHF.

The gene calls are TRBV5-5 and TRBJ2-5; maybe TRBD2 (5 bases). Germline lookup yields CDR1 SGHKS and CDR2 YYEKEE (reference sequence). V shed 0 bases and J shed 5 bases, with 20 bases lying between them. The CDR3 contains 17 residues. The CDR3 region is CASSLDPSALRGETQYF. The CDR3 nucleotides read TGTGCCAGCAGCTTGGACCCATCGGCCCTCCGAGGGGAGACCCAGTACTTC.